These 26 T cell receptor beta chains were sequenced from one sample in a study of T cell changes during pregnancy in multiple sclerosis. Sequenced by immunoSEQ multiplex PCR; TCRdb stores in-frame clones only, minus some. The repertoire holds about 23,000 clones, with 75% to 90% as singletons. Material: CD4+ T cells from peripheral blood mononuclear cells, obtained in the first trimester of pregnancy. The receptor set was obtained from a female donor in good health, enrolled as a control in a pregnancy study.

In its sample, this clone was seen once. This chain links TRBV6-5 with TRBJ1-1; 7 positions match TRBD1. The CDR3 is 14 residues long. V was clipped by 0 bases and J by 6 bases; unmatched bases: 4. CDR1 and CDR2 (germline): MNHEY, SVGAGI. This CDR3 reads CASSYSTGMAEAFF. The CDR3 nucleotides read TGTGCCAGCAGTTACTCGACAGGGATGGCTGAAGCTTTCTTT.

The chain carries TRBV6-1 and TRBJ1-6; the match to TRBD1 covers 7 bases. This CDR3 is 17 amino acids long. The junction had 12 bases not matched to a gene; V was cut back by 1 base and J by 9 bases. Looked up from germline, CDR1 is MNHNS and CDR2 is SASEGT. CDR3 DNA sequence: TGTGCCAGCAGTGAAGTGGTCTCAGGGGGTTCTATTTCACCCCTCCACTTT. Translation gives CASSEVVSGGSISPLHF.

The chain links TRBV14 to TRBJ2-5, with D possibly TRBD2 on 6 matching bases. Germline V CDR1 and CDR2: SGHDN, FVKESK. Trimming pared 1 base from V and 4 bases from J, leaving 16 bases between. The CDR3 runs to 16 residues. CDR3: CASSQGARLGRETQYF. The CDR3 coding sequence is TGTGCCAGCAGCCAAGGCGCTCGACTAGGAAGAGAGACCCAGTACTTC.

CDR3 sequence (DNA): TGTGCCACCAGCAGAGTTACGGCCGCAGGGGATGTGCAAGCTTTCTTT. It is translated as CATSRVTAAGDVQAFF. The chain joins TRBV15 to TRBJ1-1; the D gene is possibly TRBD1 (6 bases). Germline-derived CDR1 and CDR2 are LNHNV and YYDKDF (reference sequence). With 1 base removed from V and 9 bases from J, the gap between germline ends came to 21 bases. The CDR3 contains 16 residues.

The rearrangement joins TRBV27 to TRBJ2-7; D remains unclear. Germline CDR1 and CDR2: MNHEY and SMNVEV (reference sequence). Trimming shortened V by 0 bases and J by 0 bases, and 18 bases separated the two germline ends. This CDR3 region has 18 residues. CDR3 DNA sequence: TGTGCCAGCAGTTTATCGCCCCGCGGAAAGGATTTCTCCTACGAGCAGTACTTC. Translating it yields CASSLSPRGKDFSYEQYF.

The chain combines TRBV7-2 with TRBJ2-3; 11 nucleotides agree with TRBD2. Losses at the gene ends were 4 bases for V and 3 bases for J; bases not matched to a gene: 12. CDR3 length equals 18 residues. The germline V gene has CDR1 SGHTA and CDR2 FQGNSA. CDR3 DNA: TGTGCCAGCAGCTCTTCTAGCGGGAGGCCTTCAGCAACAGATACGCAGTATTTT. Protein sequence: CASSSSSGRPSATDTQYF.

This clone was counted once. V and J are TRBV18 and TRBJ1-3, with D unclear. Between the trimmed V and J ends, which lost 8 bases and 0 bases, there was a span of 8 bases. The germline V gene has CDR1 KGHSH and CDR2 LQKENI. The CDR3 extends over 13 amino acids. The CDR3 nucleotides are TGTGCCAGCCGATTGAGCTCTGGAAACACCATATATTTT. It codes for CASRLSSGNTIYF.

This clone is judged medium-sized. The chain is built from TRBV11-2 and TRBJ2-7; 10 positions match TRBD1. The CDR3 totals 15 residues. After removal of 5 bases from V and 2 bases from J, the junction contained 6 bases not matched to a gene. Per germline, CDR1 SGHAT and CDR2 FQNNGV. CDR3 loop: CASSGRGTGAYEQYF. The DNA of the CDR3 is TGTGCCAGCAGCGGCAGAGGGACAGGGGCCTACGAGCAGTACTTC.

This sequence joins TRBV10-1 and TRBJ1-1; 9 bases align to TRBD1. This CDR3 is 14 amino acids long. The germline CDR1 and CDR2 sequences are WNHNN and SYGVQD (reference sequence). V dropped 2 bases and J dropped 14; count of bases not matched to a gene: 12. The CDR3 loop reads CASSETPGQGEAFF. The CDR3 DNA sequence: TGCGCCAGCAGTGAGACACCGGGACAGGGTGAGGCCTTCTTT.

The gene calls are TRBV5-1 and TRBJ1-1; no clear D gene. Between the trimmed V and J ends, which lost 5 bases and 0 bases, there was a span of 8 bases. Germline V CDR1 and CDR2: SGHRS, YFSETQ. The CDR3 totals 13 residues. CDR3 loop: CASRANMNTEAFF. CDR3 coding DNA: TGCGCCAGCAGGGCAAACATGAACACTGAAGCTTTCTTT.

This chain joins TRBV11-1 and TRBJ2-1; D might be TRBD1 (7 bases). V shed 0 bases and J shed 4 bases, with 13 bases lying between them. Germline values: CDR1 SGHAT, CDR2 FQDESV (reference sequence). This CDR3 is built from 16 residues. The CDR3 loop is CASSLAEGAGYNEQFF. The CDR3 nucleotides are TGTGCCAGCAGCTTAGCGGAGGGGGCGGGGTACAATGAGCAGTTCTTC.

This clone was counted a single time. This chain links TRBV2 with TRBJ1-6; TRBD1 aligns across 7 bases. Trimming took 8 bases from V and 5 from J; bases not matched to a gene: 3. CDR3 length equals 13 residues. The germline gives CDR1 SNHLY, CDR2 FYNNEI. The DNA of the CDR3 is TGTGCCAGCTCCGACAGGGATAATTCACCCCTCCACTTT. Translated: CASSDRDNSPLHF.

This clone was observed a single time. In nucleotides, the CDR3 is TGTGCCAGCAGATCCCTGGGGGACAGAGGCGGCTACACCTTC. This translates into CASRSLGDRGGYTF. V usage is TRBV27 and J usage is TRBJ1-2; 7 bases are a match to TRBD1. The CDR3 consists of 14 residues. The germline V gene encodes CDR1 MNHEY and CDR2 SMNVEV (reference sequence). J was trimmed by 8 bases and V by 6 bases; bases with no gene match: 12.

Only one count was recorded for this clone. The J gene is TRBJ2-7, the V gene TRBV5-1; 8 bases map to TRBD1. There are 15 residues in the CDR3. The germline V gene has CDR1 SGHRS and CDR2 YFSETQ. Trimming cost V 4 bases and J 2 bases; bases outside gene matches: 8. The CDR3 DNA reads as TGCGCCAGCAGCCTCCGGACAGGGCGGACCTACGAGCAGTACTTC. Its translation is CASSLRTGRTYEQYF. The complete variable domain, with remaining parts taken from reference TRBV5-1 and TRBJ2-7, reads KAGVTQTPRYLIKTRGQQVTLSCSPISGHRSVSWYQQTPGQGLQFLFEYFSETQRNKGNFPGRFSGRQFSNSRSEMNVSTLELGDSALYLCASSLRTGRTYEQYFGPGTRLTVT.

V is TRBV4-1 and J is TRBJ2-7, with TRBD1 matching 9 bases. The CDR3 length is 13 residues. CDR1 and CDR2 (germline): MGHRA, YSYEKL. The CDR3 here is CASSQAYGTGFRV. The CDR3 DNA is TGCGCCAGCAGCCAAGCCTACGGGACAGGGTTTCGTGTC.

The rearrangement links TRBV7-8 to TRBJ1-3; D is undetermined. Trimming removed 1 base from V and 0 bases from J, with 7 bases in between. CDR3 length: 15 amino acids. Per germline, CDR1 SGHVS and CDR2 FQNEAQ. The CDR3 DNA reads TGTGCCAGCAGCTTAGTTGGCAGCTCTGGAAACACCATATATTTT. Its translation: CASSLVGSSGNTIYF.

The rearrangement uses TRBV15 and TRBJ1-5; 9 bases fit TRBD1. Germline CDR1 and CDR2: LNHNV and YYDKDF (reference sequence). This CDR3 region has 13 residues. After removal of 8 bases from V and 5 bases from J, the junction contained 4 bases not matched to a gene. In nucleotides, the CDR3 is TGTGCCACCGGTAGGGACAGGGATCAGCCCCAGCATTTT. Translation gives CATGRDRDQPQHF.

The chain recombines TRBV5-1 with TRBJ2-2; 15 bases align to TRBD2. CDR3 size: 18 residues. Looked up from germline, CDR1 is SGHRS and CDR2 is YFSETQ. V shed 2 bases and J 5 bases; nucleotides not matched to a gene: 7. The CDR3 spells CASSLLPGLAGGTGELFF. Here the CDR3 DNA reads TGCGCCAGCAGCTTACTCCCGGGACTAGCGGGAGGTACCGGGGAGCTGTTTTTT.

The V and J genes are TRBV11-3 and TRBJ2-1, with a possible D match to TRBD2 (6 bases). Germline V gene lookup returns CDR1 SGHNT and CDR2 YENEEA. This CDR3 has 14 residues. The ends were cut back, 2 bases at V and 6 bases at J, with 11 bases in the middle. CDR3 sequence (DNA): TGTGCCAGCAGCTTATCCCAGGGAGGCAATGAGCAGTTCTTC. Translated: CASSLSQGGNEQFF.

This clone was observed once. The chain has TRBV19 and TRBJ1-5; maybe TRBD1 (5 bases). In germline, CDR1 is LNHDA, CDR2 SQIVND (reference sequence). This CDR3 has 13 amino acids. V was clipped by 6 bases and J by 2 bases, with 8 bases between them. CDR3 nucleotides: TGTGCCAGTAGCAGGGATGGCAATCAGCCCCAGCATTTT. Protein: CASSRDGNQPQHF.

The chain carries TRBV9 and TRBJ1-4, with a weak D call TRBD1 (5 bases). Trimming took off 0 bases at V and 3 bases at J, with 12 bases between the two ends. The germline CDR1 and CDR2 sequences are SGDLS and YYNGEE. This CDR3 is built from 16 residues. Here the CDR3 reads CASSVAPRQPNEKLFF. CDR3 sequence (DNA): TGTGCCAGCAGCGTAGCTCCCCGACAGCCTAATGAAAAACTGTTTTTT.

As DNA, the CDR3 is TGTGCCAGCAGCTTAATGGCCCCTGACAGCCAGTACTCCTACAATGAGCAGTTCTTC. Amino acids: CASSLMAPDSQYSYNEQFF. The J gene is TRBJ2-1, the V gene TRBV7-3, with a weak D call TRBD1 (5 bases). The CDR3 has 19 residues. The germline V gene encodes CDR1 SGHTA and CDR2 FQGTGA. The germline V and J ends were trimmed by 1 base and 0 bases, with 19 bases remaining between them.

This chain uses TRBV9 with TRBJ1-1; possible D gene TRBD1, 5 bases. CDR1 SGDLS and CDR2 YYNGEE come from the germline V gene. This CDR3 region has 16 residues. Trimming took off 0 bases at V and 3 bases at J, with 15 bases between the two ends. CDR3 bases: TGTGCCAGCAGCGTAGCTCTCCAGGGCGGTGACACTGAAGCTTTCTTT. This encodes CASSVALQGGDTEAFF.

The chain combines TRBV5-1 with TRBJ1-5; TRBD1 matches 9 bases. The V and J ends lost 3 bases and 0 bases, in that order; junction bases with no gene match: 7. The CDR3 length is 17 residues. Per the germline V gene, CDR1 is SGHRS and CDR2 is YFSETQ. The CDR3 is CASSYPQGAPSNQPQHF. The CDR3 DNA follows: TGCGCCAGCAGCTACCCACAGGGGGCCCCTAGCAATCAGCCCCAGCATTTT.

On this clone itself: Other DNA sequences within the sample encode an identical CDR3. V and J are TRBV5-1 and TRBJ2-1; 11 bases align to TRBD1. CDR3 length: 16 amino acids. Per the germline V gene, CDR1 is SGHRS and CDR2 is YFSETQ. The ends lost 7 bases at V and 5 bases at J; junction bases unmatched: 11. The CDR3 region has the DNA TGCGCCAGCGCGCAAGTAGGGACAGGGGGGAACAATGAGCAGTTCTTC. Its protein product is CASAQVGTGGNNEQFF.

This clone came up a few times. The chain carries TRBV19 and TRBJ1-5; D is unclear. CDR1 LNHDA and CDR2 SQIVND come from the germline V gene (reference sequence). The CDR3 covers 14 residues. V dropped 7 bases and J dropped 4 bases, with 14 bases sitting between them. DNA for the CDR3: TGTGCCAGTAATACGGGTCTTGGTAATCAGCCCCAGCATTTT. It yields the protein CASNTGLGNQPQHF.